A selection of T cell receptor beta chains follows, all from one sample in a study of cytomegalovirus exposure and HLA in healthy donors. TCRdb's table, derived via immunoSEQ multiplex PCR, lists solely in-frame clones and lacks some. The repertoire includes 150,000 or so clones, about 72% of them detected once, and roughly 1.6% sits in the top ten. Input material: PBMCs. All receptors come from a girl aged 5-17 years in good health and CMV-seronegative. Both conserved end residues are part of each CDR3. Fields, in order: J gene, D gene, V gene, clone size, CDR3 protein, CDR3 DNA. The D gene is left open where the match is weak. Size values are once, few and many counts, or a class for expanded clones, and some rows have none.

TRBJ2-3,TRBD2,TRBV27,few,CASSLGTTTDTQYF,TGTGCCAGCAGTCTCGGGACTACCACAGATACGCAGTATTTT
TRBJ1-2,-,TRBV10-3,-,CAISGYRDKGRGSYGYTF,TGTGCCATCAGTGGTTACCGGGACAAGGGAAGAGGTAGCTATGGCTACACCTTC
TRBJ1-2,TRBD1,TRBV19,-,CASSMFDRAYGYTF,TGTGCCAGTAGTATGTTCGACAGGGCCTATGGCTACACCTTC
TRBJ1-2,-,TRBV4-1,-,CASSQERFGRMNYGYTF,TGCGCCAGCAGCCAAGAAAGGTTCGGCAGGATGAACTATGGCTACACCTTC
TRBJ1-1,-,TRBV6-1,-,CASSFGLGTEAFF,TGTGCCAGCAGTTTTGGACTGGGGACTGAAGCTTTCTTT
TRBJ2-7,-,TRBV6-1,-,CASIRGTSYEQYF,TGTGCCAGCATTAGGGGGACCTCCTACGAGCAGTACTTC
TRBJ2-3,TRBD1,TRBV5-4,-,CASSRKTGEDTQYF,TGTGCCAGCAGCCGGAAGACAGGGGAAGATACGCAGTATTTT
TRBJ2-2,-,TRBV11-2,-,CASSLVAGAGTGELFF,TGTGCCAGCAGCTTAGTGGCGGGGGCGGGCACCGGGGAGCTGTTTTTT
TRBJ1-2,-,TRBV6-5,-,CASRTDNYGYTF,TGTGCCAGCAGGACAGACAACTATGGCTACACCTTC
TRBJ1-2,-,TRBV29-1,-,CSAPGGVNYGYTF,TGCAGCGCCCCGGGAGGGGTGAACTATGGCTACACCTTC
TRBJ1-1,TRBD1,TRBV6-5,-,CASSRQGIAEAFF,TGTGCCAGCAGTAGACAGGGGATAGCTGAAGCTTTCTTT
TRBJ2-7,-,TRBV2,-,CASNSDNDYEQYF,TGTGCCAGCAATTCGGACAATGACTACGAGCAGTACTTC
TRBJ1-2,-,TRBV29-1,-,CSVESRVGNGYTF,TGCAGCGTTGAATCCAGGGTTGGGAATGGCTACACCTTC
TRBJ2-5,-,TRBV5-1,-,CASSLVADQETQYF,TGCGCCAGCAGCTTGGTGGCGGATCAAGAGACCCAGTACTTC
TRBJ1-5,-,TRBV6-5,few,CASRLSTGQPQHF,TGTGCCAGCAGACTCTCTACAGGGCAGCCCCAGCATTTT
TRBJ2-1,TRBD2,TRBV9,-,CASSSGGSYNEQFF,TGTGCCAGCAGCTCCGGGGGGTCCTACAATGAGCAGTTCTTC
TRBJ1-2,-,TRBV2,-,CASSEWGGYYGYTF,TGTGCCAGCAGTGAATGGGGGGGGTACTATGGCTACACCTTC
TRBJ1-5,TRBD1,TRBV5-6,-,CASSLRRDSGYSNQPQHF,TGTGCCAGCAGCTTGAGACGGGACAGTGGTTATAGCAATCAGCCCCAGCATTTT
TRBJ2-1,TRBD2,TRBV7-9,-,CASSYIAGGRHNEQFF,TGTGCCAGCAGCTATATAGCGGGGGGGCGGCACAATGAGCAGTTCTTC
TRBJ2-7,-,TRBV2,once,CASSGGSYSYEQYF,TGTGCCAGCAGTGGGGGCAGTTACTCCTACGAGCAGTACTTC
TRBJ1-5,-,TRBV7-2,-,CASSLGGVGRQPQHF,TGTGCCAGCAGCTTAGGGGGGGTAGGTCGTCAGCCCCAGCATTTT
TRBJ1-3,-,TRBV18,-,CASSPEDSGNTIYF,TGTGCCAGCTCACCTGAGGACTCTGGAAACACCATATATTTT
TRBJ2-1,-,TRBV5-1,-,CASSPLQPGDEQFF,TGCGCCAGCAGCCCGCTTCAGCCGGGGGATGAGCAGTTCTTC
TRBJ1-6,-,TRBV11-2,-,CASSSVRGRVTLHF,TGTGCCAGCAGCTCCGTCAGGGGTCGCGTGACCCTCCACTTT
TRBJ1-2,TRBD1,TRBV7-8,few,CASSPGQGLSTF,TGTGCCAGCAGCCCGGGACAGGGTCTGTCTACCTTC
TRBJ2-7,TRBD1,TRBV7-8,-,CASSSADRGVSDEQYF,TGTGCCAGCAGCTCCGCTGACAGGGGGGTTTCTGACGAGCAGTACTTC
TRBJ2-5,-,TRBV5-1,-,CASSFGALGGPETQYF,TGCGCCAGCAGCTTTGGGGCTTTGGGGGGGCCAGAGACCCAGTACTTC
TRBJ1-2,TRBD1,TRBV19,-,CASSNWAGGEGYTF,TGTGCCAGTAGTAACTGGGCAGGGGGCGAAGGCTACACCTTC
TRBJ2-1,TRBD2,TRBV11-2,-,CASSLVGQRGGYNEQFF,TGTGCCAGCAGCTTAGTGGGCCAGCGGGGGGGCTACAATGAGCAGTTCTTC
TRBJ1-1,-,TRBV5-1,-,CASSLVAAQPSYTEAFF,TGCGCCAGCAGCTTGGTGGCAGCTCAGCCTAGTTACACTGAAGCTTTCTTT
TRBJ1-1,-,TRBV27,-,CASSLAGGRTEAFF,TGTGCCAGCAGTTTAGCCGGGGGGAGGACTGAAGCTTTCTTT
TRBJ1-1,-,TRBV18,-,CASSSTGGQIEAFF,TGTGCCAGCTCCAGCACGGGGGGCCAGATTGAAGCTTTCTTT
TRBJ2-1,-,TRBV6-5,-,CASGYSGNSYNEQFF,TGTGCCAGCGGTTATAGCGGAAACTCCTACAATGAGCAGTTCTTC
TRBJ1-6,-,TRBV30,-,CAWTGWGVNNSPLHF,TGTGCCTGGACGGGCTGGGGGGTAAATAATTCACCCCTCCACTTT
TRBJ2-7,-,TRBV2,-,CASRPLQGDISYEQYF,TGTGCCAGCAGGCCCCTACAGGGTGATATCTCCTACGAGCAGTACTTC
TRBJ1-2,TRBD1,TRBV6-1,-,CASSEVPQGAFGYTF,TGTGCCAGCAGTGAAGTCCCGCAGGGGGCGTTTGGCTACACCTTC
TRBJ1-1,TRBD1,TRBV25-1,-,CASSETGFGMNTEAFF,TGTGCCAGCAGTGAGACAGGGTTCGGGATGAACACTGAAGCTTTCTTT
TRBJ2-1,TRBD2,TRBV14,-,CASSRERGGVEQFF,TGTGCCAGCAGCCGTGAGCGGGGGGGCGTTGAGCAGTTCTTC
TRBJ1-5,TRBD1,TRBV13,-,CASSTTTGSNNQPQHF,TGTGCCAGCAGCACCACGACAGGGTCTAACAATCAGCCCCAGCATTTT
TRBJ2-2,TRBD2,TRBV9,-,CASSVEGSGGTGELFF,TGTGCCAGCAGCGTAGAGGGTAGCGGGGGCACCGGGGAGCTGTTTTTT
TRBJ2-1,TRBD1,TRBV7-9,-,CASSLGQINEQFF,TGTGCCAGCAGCTTGGGACAGATCAATGAGCAGTTCTTC
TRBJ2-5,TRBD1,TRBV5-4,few,CASSAPRDRGMREETQYF,TGTGCCAGCAGCGCACCCCGGGACAGGGGGATGAGGGAAGAGACCCAGTACTTC
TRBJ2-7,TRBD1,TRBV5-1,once,CASSGTGVFEQYF,TGCGCCAGCAGCGGGACAGGAGTCTTCGAGCAGTACTTC
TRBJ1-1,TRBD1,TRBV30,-,CAWRVIGQAYLEYTEAFF,TGTGCCTGGAGGGTAATTGGACAGGCTTACCTCGAATACACTGAAGCTTTCTTT
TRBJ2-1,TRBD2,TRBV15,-,CATSRGFLAGGYNEQFF,TGTGCCACCAGCAGGGGGTTTCTAGCGGGGGGTTACAATGAGCAGTTCTTC
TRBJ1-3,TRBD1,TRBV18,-,CASSRDSPYSGNTIYF,TGTGCCAGCTCCCGGGACAGTCCTTACTCTGGAAACACCATATATTTT
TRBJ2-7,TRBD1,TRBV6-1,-,CASSPLGQNNEQYF,TGTGCCAGCAGTCCCCTGGGACAGAACAACGAGCAGTACTTC
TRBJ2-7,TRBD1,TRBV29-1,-,CSVGQGATEQYF,TGCAGCGTTGGACAGGGGGCGACCGAGCAGTACTTC
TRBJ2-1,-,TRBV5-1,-,CASSLGGANEQFF,TGCGCCAGCAGCTTGGGTGGGGCCAATGAGCAGTTCTTC
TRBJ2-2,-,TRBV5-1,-,CASSLAETGELFF,TGCGCCAGCAGCTTGGCAGAAACGGGGGAGCTGTTTTTT
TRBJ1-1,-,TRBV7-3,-,CASSLVGGEAFF,TGTGCCAGCAGCTTAGTAGGCGGAGAAGCTTTCTTT
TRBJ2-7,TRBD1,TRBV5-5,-,CASSLTGTVSYEQYF,TGTGCCAGCAGCTTAACCGGGACAGTCTCCTACGAGCAGTACTTC
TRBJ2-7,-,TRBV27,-,CASRDLGGRAFFQYF,TGTGCCAGCAGGGACCTCGGCGGCAGGGCCTTTTTTCAGTACTTC
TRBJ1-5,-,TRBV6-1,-,CASSDGWRGQPQHF,TGTGCCAGCAGTGACGGGTGGCGGGGACAGCCCCAGCATTTT
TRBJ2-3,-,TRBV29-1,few,CSVDGKDTQYF,TGCAGCGTTGATGGCAAAGATACGCAGTATTTT
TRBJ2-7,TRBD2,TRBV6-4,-,CASSAQRGNEQYF,TGTGCCAGCAGTGCCCAGCGGGGTAACGAGCAGTACTTC
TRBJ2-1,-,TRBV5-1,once,CASSTSSYNEQFF,TGCGCCAGCAGTACGAGCTCCTACAATGAGCAGTTCTTC
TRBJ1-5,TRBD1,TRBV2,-,CASSGEGGGNQPQHF,TGTGCCAGCAGTGGGGAAGGGGGCGGCAATCAGCCCCAGCATTTT
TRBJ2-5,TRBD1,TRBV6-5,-,CAIGTGGLETQYF,TGTGCTATCGGGACAGGGGGATTGGAGACCCAGTACTTC
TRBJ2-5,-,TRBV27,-,CASRLTVQETQYF,TGTGCCAGCAGGTTGACAGTTCAAGAGACCCAGTACTTC